The 27 T cell receptor beta chains given below trace back to one sample, sequenced in a study of blood T cell repertoires in COVID-19. The table came from immunoSEQ multiplex PCR; TCRdb's copy has only in-frame clones and leaves some out. The sample holds some 150,000 clones; roughly 86% are singletons and the top ten take roughly 2%. Sequencing input: peripheral blood. The source is a human donor in a cohort sampled during active COVID-19.

Remarks on this clone: This specimen includes other DNA sequences encoding the same CDR3. The chain carries TRBV4-3 and TRBJ1-2; D is undetermined. CDR1 and CDR2 from the germline V gene are LGHNA and YSLEER. V was cut by 0 bases and J by 0 bases, with 8 bases left in between. This CDR3 has 15 residues. The CDR3 DNA reads as TGCGCCAGCAGCCAAGATGGCGCGGCTAACTATGGCTACACCTTC. Amino acid sequence: CASSQDGAANYGYTF.

This chain connects TRBV4-2 to TRBJ2-1, with 13 bases matching TRBD2. Trimming at V came to 4 bases and at J to 8 bases, leaving 8 bases not matched to a gene. Per germline, CDR1 LGHNA and CDR2 YNFKEQ. This CDR3 is built from 16 residues. CDR3 in amino acids: CASSLGGLAGSDEQFF. The CDR3 DNA sequence: TGTGCCAGCAGCCTTGGGGGACTAGCGGGATCCGATGAGCAGTTCTTC.

The V gene is TRBV19, the J gene TRBJ1-5; TRBD1 might be the D (5 bases). The CDR3 consists of 12 residues. CDR1 is LNHDA and CDR2 is SQIVND in the germline V gene (reference sequence). Trimming took 3 bases from V and 12 from J, leaving 12 bases between them. The CDR3: CASSISNQGQHF. For the CDR3, the DNA is TGTGCCAGTAGTATTTCCAACCAGGGCCAGCATTTT.

The gene calls are TRBV18 and TRBJ1-4; TRBD1 aligns across 10 bases. This CDR3 contains 15 residues. Germline-derived CDR1 and CDR2 are KGHSH and LQKENI. J was trimmed by 8 bases and V by 3 bases; bases with no gene match: 6. CDR3 sequence (DNA): TGTGCCAGCTCACCGGGACAGGGGCTCCTCGAAAAACTGTTTTTT. Encoded protein: CASSPGQGLLEKLFF.

This clone was seen a handful of times. The V gene is TRBV7-9, the J gene TRBJ2-7, with 8 bases identical to TRBD2. This CDR3 comprises 15 residues. J lost 4 bases, V lost 5 bases, and 10 bases had no gene match. From germline, CDR1 is SEHNR and CDR2 FQNEAQ (reference sequence). The CDR3 DNA sequence: TGTGCCAGCAGCCCCGCCTTCCGGGAGGGGTACGAGCAGTACTTC. This translates into CASSPAFREGYEQYF.

This clone was counted between two and nine times. This chain links TRBV2 with TRBJ1-6; perhaps TRBD1 as D (5 bases). V was clipped by 4 bases and J by 7 bases, with 14 bases between them. This CDR3 has 15 amino acids. Germline V CDR1 and CDR2: SNHLY, FYNNEI. The CDR3, as DNA: TGTGCCAGCAGTGTGCGGGACGCCGACAATTCACCCCTCCACTTT. This encodes CASSVRDADNSPLHF.

CDR3 sequence (DNA): TGTGCCGGCGGCGGGGATTCACCCCTCCACTTT. Protein sequence: CAGGGDSPLHF. The V and J genes are TRBV28 and TRBJ1-6; D remains ambiguous. Germline V lookup: CDR1 MDHEN, CDR2 SYDVKM. Trimming removed 11 bases at V and 8 bases at J, with 10 bases between. The CDR3 runs 11 residues. The full variable domain, with the rest looked up from reference TRBV28 and TRBJ1-6, is DVKVTQSSRYLVKRTGEKVFLECVQDMDHENMFWYRQDPGLGLRLIYFSYDVKMKEKGDIPEGYSVSREKKERFSLILESASTNQTSMYLCAGGGDSPLHFGNGTRLTVT.

The chain is built from TRBV19 and TRBJ1-5; TRBD1 might be the D (5 bases). The CDR3 has 15 residues. Germline loops: CDR1 LNHDA, CDR2 SQIVND (reference sequence). Trimming took 6 bases from V and 2 from J, leaving 14 bases between them. CDR3 in DNA: TGTGCCAGTAGCACCGGGGGTGGCCGCAATCAGCCCCAGCATTTT. Its translation is CASSTGGGRNQPQHF.

In this sample, this clone turned up once. The CDR3 region has the DNA TGTGCCATCAGTCCAGACACCGGGGAGCTGTTTTTT. This translates into CAISPDTGELFF. This chain uses TRBV10-3 with TRBJ2-2; D uncertain. CDR1 and CDR2 from the germline V gene are ENHRY and SYGVKD. V gave up 5 bases and J gave up 3 bases, with 4 bases separating them. The CDR3 is 12 amino acids.

This chain joins TRBV24-1 and TRBJ2-1, with 9 bases fitting TRBD2. The CDR3 has 16 residues. V dropped 0 bases and J dropped 8; count of bases not matched to a gene: 7. Germline values: CDR1 KGHDR, CDR2 SFDVKD. CDR3 nucleotides: TGTGCCACCAGTGATTTGAAGCGGGGGGTCGATGATGAGCAGTTCTTC. Translation: CATSDLKRGVDDEQFF.

In this sample, this clone turned up once. The chain is built from TRBV27 and TRBJ2-3; no reliable D call. The CDR3 loop spans 12 amino acids. Germline V CDR1 and CDR2: MNHEY, SMNVEV (reference sequence). Trimming shortened V by 5 bases and J by 0 bases, and 3 bases separated the two germline ends. CDR3 sequence (DNA): TGTGCCAGCAGTCCTAGCACAGATACGCAGTATTTT. Its translation: CASSPSTDTQYF.

The rearrangement uses TRBV10-1 and TRBJ2-3, with 8 bases that match TRBD2. V was pared by 3 bases and J by 2 bases, with 7 bases of the junction left unmatched. Germline CDR1 WNHNN, CDR2 SYGVQD (reference sequence). The CDR3 sequence is 16 residues long. The CDR3 sequence: CASSDLSGALTDTQYF. The CDR3 DNA sequence: TGCGCCAGCAGTGATCTTAGCGGGGCCCTCACAGATACGCAGTATTTT.

V and J are TRBV18 and TRBJ1-5, with 8 bases identical to TRBD1. Germline loops: CDR1 KGHSH, CDR2 LQKENI. This CDR3 region has 17 residues. Trimming removed 3 bases from V and 0 bases from J; junction bases left unmatched: 7. CDR3 DNA sequence: TGTGCCAGCTCACCCAGGGGGCCAGGGAATAGCAATCAGCCCCAGCATTTT. It codes for CASSPRGPGNSNQPQHF.

This clone was detected a few times. The V and J genes are TRBV2 and TRBJ1-1, with a possible D match to TRBD1 (6 bases). CDR1 and CDR2 (germline): SNHLY, FYNNEI. The CDR3 loop spans 15 amino acids. V lost 6 bases and J lost 1, with 15 bases in between. The CDR3 here is CASRQTLQGNTEAFF. In DNA, the CDR3 is TGTGCCAGCAGACAGACCCTACAGGGGAACACTGAAGCTTTCTTT. The whole variable domain, filled in from reference TRBV2 and TRBJ1-1, reads EPEVTQTPSHQVTQMGQEVILRCVPISNHLYFYWYRQILGQKVEFLVSFYNNEISEKSEIFDDQFSVERPDGSNFTLKIRSTKLEDSAMYFCASRQTLQGNTEAFFGQGTRLTVV.

The rearrangement joins TRBV3-1 (or the pseudogene TRBV3-2) to TRBJ2-1; 12 nucleotides align to TRBD2. In germline, CDR1 is LGHDT, CDR2 YNNKEL (reference sequence). The ends lost 8 bases at V and 4 bases at J; junction bases unmatched: 6. The CDR3 spans 15 residues. CDR3 sequence: CASRTSGRMYNEQFF. DNA of the CDR3: TGTGCCAGCCGAACTAGCGGGAGGATGTACAATGAGCAGTTCTTC.

The V and J genes are TRBV6-5 and TRBJ2-2; D possibly corresponds to TRBD2 (6 bases). With 6 bases removed from V and 7 bases from J, the gap between germline ends came to 15 bases. Germline-derived CDR1 and CDR2 are MNHEY and SVGAGI. This CDR3 spans 14 amino acids. The CDR3 here is CASRPGGESGELFF. The CDR3 bases are TGTGCCAGCAGGCCCGGAGGGGAAAGCGGGGAGCTGTTTTTT.

This clone was counted once. The V and J genes are TRBV10-2 and TRBJ2-7; 9 bases fit TRBD1. Germline V gene sequence: CDR1 WSHSY, CDR2 SAAADI. Germline trimming cut 5 bases from V and 1 base from J; bases unmatched to any gene: 6. The CDR3 has 15 residues. In DNA form, the CDR3 reads TGCGCCAGCAGTAAGGGACAGGGAAAGTCCTACGAGCAGTACTTC. As protein: CASSKGQGKSYEQYF.

The chain combines TRBV7-2 with TRBJ2-5; 8 positions agree with TRBD1. This CDR3 has 15 residues. Germline V gene lookup returns CDR1 SGHTA and CDR2 FQGNSA. With 5 bases clipped from V and 5 bases from J, the junction kept 10 bases outside the gene matches. DNA of the CDR3: TGTGCCAGCAGCCTTTTCGGACAGGGTCGTGAGACCCAGTACTTC. This encodes CASSLFGQGRETQYF.

The chain couples TRBV19 to TRBJ1-2, with D possibly being TRBD1 (5 bases). The CDR3 loop spans 14 amino acids. Germline V gene data show CDR1 as LNHDA and CDR2 as SQIVND (reference sequence). Trimming cost V 6 bases and J 1 base, with 12 bases left between them. The CDR3 sequence: CASSPGTFNYGYTF. CDR3 in DNA: TGTGCCAGTAGCCCAGGGACTTTTAACTATGGCTACACCTTC.

This clone was recorded once. The chain uses TRBV15 and TRBJ1-5; TRBD1 is a possible D gene (6 bases). Trimming removed 1 base from V and 6 bases from J, with 13 bases in between. The CDR3 extends over 15 amino acids. Germline lookup yields CDR1 LNHNV and CDR2 YYDKDF (reference sequence). The CDR3 DNA follows: TGTGCCACCAGCAGAGGCGGAGGGGGGGGTCAGCCCCAGCATTTT. Translation gives CATSRGGGGGQPQHF. The whole variable domain, filled in from reference TRBV15 and TRBJ1-5, reads DAMVIQNPRYQVTQFGKPVTLSCSQTLNHNVMYWYQQKSSQAPKLLFHYYDKDFNNEADTPDNFQSRRPNTSFCFLDIRSPGLGDTAMYLCATSRGGGGGQPQHFGDGTRLSIL.

This chain links TRBV5-5 with TRBJ2-7, with 11 positions matching TRBD1. V trimming: 4 bases; J trimming: 1 base; junction bases outside the gene matches: 4. CDR1 is SGHKS, CDR2 YYEKEE, per germline (reference sequence). This CDR3 spans 15 amino acids. The DNA for the CDR3 is TGTGCCAGCAGCCCGGGGACAGGGGGATCCTACGAGCAGTACTTC. It yields the protein CASSPGTGGSYEQYF.

This clone was seen a single time. The CDR3 loop is CASRPVLHYGYTF. The CDR3 DNA sequence: TGTGCCAGCAGACCAGTGTTACACTATGGCTACACCTTC. The rearrangement joins TRBV27 to TRBJ1-2; no reliable D call. The germline V gene has CDR1 MNHEY and CDR2 SMNVEV (reference sequence). The V gene lost 6 bases and the J gene lost 3 bases, with 11 bases spanning the gap. The CDR3 is 13 amino acids.

The rearrangement links TRBV27 to TRBJ2-2, with 8 bases that match TRBD2. CDR1 and CDR2 from the germline V gene are MNHEY and SMNVEV (reference sequence). This CDR3 has 18 residues. With V trimmed by 8 bases and J by 4 bases, 18 bases remained unmatched. This CDR3 reads CASYDGRDLFVGTGELFF. In DNA form, the CDR3 reads TGTGCCAGCTACGACGGGAGGGACCTTTTTGTAGGCACCGGGGAGCTGTTTTTT.

The chain carries TRBV7-9 and TRBJ2-1; TRBD2 matches 10 bases. CDR3 size: 16 residues. Per germline, CDR1 SEHNR and CDR2 FQNEAQ (reference sequence). J lost 8 bases, V lost 5 bases, and 12 bases had no gene match. This CDR3 reads CASSDVSSGSSDEQFF. The CDR3 coding sequence is TGTGCCAGCAGCGACGTTTCTAGCGGGAGTTCGGATGAGCAGTTCTTC.

The J gene is TRBJ2-2, the V gene TRBV9, with D possibly TRBD2 on 6 matching bases. Trimming pared 0 bases from V and 7 bases from J, leaving 10 bases between. CDR1 and CDR2 (germline): SGDLS, YYNGEE. This CDR3 has 14 residues. The CDR3 is CASSVVGGNGELFF. CDR3 sequence (DNA): TGTGCCAGCAGCGTAGTCGGAGGGAACGGGGAGCTGTTTTTT.

The chain joins TRBV2 to TRBJ2-1, with 7 bases matching TRBD1. This CDR3 is built from 14 residues. Germline V lookup: CDR1 SNHLY, CDR2 FYNNEI. The V gene end was trimmed by 6 bases and the J gene end by 8 bases; junction bases not matched to a gene: 10. CDR3 residues: CASSGRGKWYEQFF. In nucleotides, the CDR3 is TGTGCCAGCAGCGGCAGGGGGAAATGGTATGAGCAGTTCTTC.

This chain links TRBV7-3 with TRBJ1-5, with D unclear. This CDR3 spans 15 amino acids. V lost 3 bases, J lost 6 bases, and 15 bases lay in between. The V gene's germline CDR1 is SGHTA and CDR2 FQGTGA. As DNA, the CDR3 is TGTGCCAGCAGCTTTCACGACTCAGACGCTCAGCCCCAGCATTTT. Translating it yields CASSFHDSDAQPQHF.